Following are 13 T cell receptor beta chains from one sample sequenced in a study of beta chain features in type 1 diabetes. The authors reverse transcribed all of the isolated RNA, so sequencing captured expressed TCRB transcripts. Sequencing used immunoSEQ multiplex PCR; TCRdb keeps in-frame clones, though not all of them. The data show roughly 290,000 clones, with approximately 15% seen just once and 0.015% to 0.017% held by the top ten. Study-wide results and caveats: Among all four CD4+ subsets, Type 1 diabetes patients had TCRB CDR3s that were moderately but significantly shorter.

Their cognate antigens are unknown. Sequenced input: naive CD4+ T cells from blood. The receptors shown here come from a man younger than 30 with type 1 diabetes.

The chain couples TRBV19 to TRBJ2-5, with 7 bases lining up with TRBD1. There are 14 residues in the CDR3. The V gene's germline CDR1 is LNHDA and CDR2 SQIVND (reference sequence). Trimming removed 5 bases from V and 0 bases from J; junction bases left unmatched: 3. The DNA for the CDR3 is TGTGCCAGTAGTCTCGGGACAGACCAAGAGACCCAGTACTTC. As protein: CASSLGTDQETQYF.

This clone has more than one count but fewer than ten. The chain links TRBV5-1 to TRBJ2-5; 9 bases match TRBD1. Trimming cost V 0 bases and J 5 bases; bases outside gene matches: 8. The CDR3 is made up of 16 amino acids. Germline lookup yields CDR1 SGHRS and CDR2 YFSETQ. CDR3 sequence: CASSLGGTGSSETQYF. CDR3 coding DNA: TGCGCCAGCAGCTTGGGAGGGACAGGGAGCTCGGAGACCCAGTACTTC.

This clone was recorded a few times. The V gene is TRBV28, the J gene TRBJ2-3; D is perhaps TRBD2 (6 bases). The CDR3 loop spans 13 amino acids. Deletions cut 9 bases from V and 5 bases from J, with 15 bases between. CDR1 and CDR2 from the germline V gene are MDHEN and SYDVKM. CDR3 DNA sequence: TGTGCCAGTCAGGGAGGTAGCGTAGATACGCAGTATTTT. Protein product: CASQGGSVDTQYF.

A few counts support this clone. Here the CDR3 DNA reads TGTGCCAGCAGCCGGATACAGGGGGGGGCCTACGAGCAGTACTTC. This gives the protein CASSRIQGGAYEQYF. V gene TRBV16 combines with J gene TRBJ2-7, with TRBD1 as a possible D gene (8 bases). Germline loops: CDR1 KGHSY, CDR2 FQNENV. V lost 4 bases, J lost 2 bases, and 15 bases lay in between. The CDR3 contains 15 residues.

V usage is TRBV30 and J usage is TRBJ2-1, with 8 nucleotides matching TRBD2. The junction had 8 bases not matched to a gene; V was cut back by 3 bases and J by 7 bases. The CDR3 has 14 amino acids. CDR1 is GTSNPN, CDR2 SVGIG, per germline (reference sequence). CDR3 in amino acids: CAWRITSGRNEQFF. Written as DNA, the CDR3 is TGTGCCTGGAGAATTACTAGCGGCCGAAATGAGCAGTTCTTC.

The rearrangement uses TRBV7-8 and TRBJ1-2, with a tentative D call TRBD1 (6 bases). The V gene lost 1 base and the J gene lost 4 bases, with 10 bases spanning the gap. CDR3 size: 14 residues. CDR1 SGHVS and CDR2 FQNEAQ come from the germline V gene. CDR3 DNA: TGTGCCAGCAGCTTAGAGGGGGTCCGCTATGGCTACACCTTC. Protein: CASSLEGVRYGYTF.

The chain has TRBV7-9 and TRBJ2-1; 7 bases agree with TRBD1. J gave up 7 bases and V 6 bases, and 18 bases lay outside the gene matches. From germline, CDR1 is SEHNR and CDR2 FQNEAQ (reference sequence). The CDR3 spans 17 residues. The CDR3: CASSPPVGDRATNEQFF. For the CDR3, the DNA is TGTGCCAGCAGTCCCCCAGTTGGAGACAGGGCCACAAATGAGCAGTTCTTC.

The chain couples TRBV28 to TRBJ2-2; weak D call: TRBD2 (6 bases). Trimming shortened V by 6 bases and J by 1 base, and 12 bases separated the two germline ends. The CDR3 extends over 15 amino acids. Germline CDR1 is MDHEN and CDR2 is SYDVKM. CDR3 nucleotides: TGTGCCAGCAGCCCCGGGACTTTGAACACCGGGGAGCTGTTTTTT. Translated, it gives CASSPGTLNTGELFF. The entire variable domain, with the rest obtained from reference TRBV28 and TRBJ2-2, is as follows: DVKVTQSSRYLVKRTGEKVFLECVQDMDHENMFWYRQDPGLGLRLIYFSYDVKMKEKGDIPEGYSVSREKKERFSLILESASTNQTSMYLCASSPGTLNTGELFFGEGSRLTVL.

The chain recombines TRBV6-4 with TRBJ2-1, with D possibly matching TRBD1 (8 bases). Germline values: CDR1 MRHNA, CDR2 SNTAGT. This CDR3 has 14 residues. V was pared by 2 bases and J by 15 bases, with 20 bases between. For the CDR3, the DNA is TGTGCCAGCAGTGACAGCGGGGACAGGATATCTCTGTTCTTC. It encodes CASSDSGDRISLFF.

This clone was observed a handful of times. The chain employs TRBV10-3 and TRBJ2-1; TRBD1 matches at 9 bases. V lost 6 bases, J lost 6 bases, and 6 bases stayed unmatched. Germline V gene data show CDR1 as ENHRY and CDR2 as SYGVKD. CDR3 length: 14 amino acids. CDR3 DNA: TGTGCCATCAGCAGGGACAGGGACTCCAATGAGCAGTTCTTC. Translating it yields CAISRDRDSNEQFF.

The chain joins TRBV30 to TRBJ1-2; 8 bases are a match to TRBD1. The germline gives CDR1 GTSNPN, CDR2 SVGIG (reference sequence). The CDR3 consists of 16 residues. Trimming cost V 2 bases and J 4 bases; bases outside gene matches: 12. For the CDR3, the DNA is TGTGCCTGGAGTTTAGGGACAGGCCCGGTGTTCTATGGCTACACCTTC. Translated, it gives CAWSLGTGPVFYGYTF. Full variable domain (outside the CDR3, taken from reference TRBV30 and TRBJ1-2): SQTIHQWPATLVQPVGSPLSLECTVEGTSNPNLYWYRQAAGRGLQLLFYSVGIGQISSEVPQNLSASRPQDRQFILSSKKLLLSDSGFYLCAWSLGTGPVFYGYTFGSGTRLTVV.

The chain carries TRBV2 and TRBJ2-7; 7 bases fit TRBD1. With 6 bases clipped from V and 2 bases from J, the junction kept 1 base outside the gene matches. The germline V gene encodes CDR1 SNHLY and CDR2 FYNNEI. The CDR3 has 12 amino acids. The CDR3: CASRGQTYEQYF. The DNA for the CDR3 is TGTGCCAGCAGGGGACAGACCTACGAGCAGTACTTC.

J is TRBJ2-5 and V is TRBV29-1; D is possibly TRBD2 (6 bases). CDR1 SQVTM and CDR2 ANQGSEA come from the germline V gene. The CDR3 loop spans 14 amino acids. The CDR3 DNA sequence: TGCAGTGGAAAGGGGCGCGGGTTGCGCGGGGCCCAGTACTTC. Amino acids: CSGKGRGLRGAQYF. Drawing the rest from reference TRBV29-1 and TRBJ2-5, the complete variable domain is SAVISQKPSRDICQRGTSLTIQCQVDSQVTMMFWYRQQPGQSLTLIATANQGSEATYESGFVIDKFPISRPNLTFSTLTVSNMSPEDSSIYLCSGKGRGLRGAQYFGPGTRLLVL.